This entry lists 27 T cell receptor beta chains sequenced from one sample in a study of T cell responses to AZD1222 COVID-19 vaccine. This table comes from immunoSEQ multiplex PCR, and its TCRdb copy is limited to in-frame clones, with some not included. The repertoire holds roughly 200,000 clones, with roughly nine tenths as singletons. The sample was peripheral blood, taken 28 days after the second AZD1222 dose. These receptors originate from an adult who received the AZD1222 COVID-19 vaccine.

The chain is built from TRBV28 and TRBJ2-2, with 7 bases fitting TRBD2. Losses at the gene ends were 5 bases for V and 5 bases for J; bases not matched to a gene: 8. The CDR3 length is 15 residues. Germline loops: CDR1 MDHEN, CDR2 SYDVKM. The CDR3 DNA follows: TGTGCCAGCAGTCTGGGGGGGGTTGTGACCGGGGAGCTGTTTTTT. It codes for CASSLGGVVTGELFF.

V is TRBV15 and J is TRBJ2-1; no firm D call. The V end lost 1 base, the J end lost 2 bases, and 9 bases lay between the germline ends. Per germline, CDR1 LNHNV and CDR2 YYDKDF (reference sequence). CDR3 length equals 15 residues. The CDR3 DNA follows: TGTGCCACCAGCAGAGGAGAAGTCCCCTACAATGAGCAGTTCTTC. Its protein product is CATSRGEVPYNEQFF.

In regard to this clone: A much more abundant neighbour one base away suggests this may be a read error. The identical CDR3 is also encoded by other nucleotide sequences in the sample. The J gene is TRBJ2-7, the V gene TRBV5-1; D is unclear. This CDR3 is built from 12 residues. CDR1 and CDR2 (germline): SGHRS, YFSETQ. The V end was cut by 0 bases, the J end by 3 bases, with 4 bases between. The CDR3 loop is CASSLVGYEQYF. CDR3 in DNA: TGCGCCAGCAGCTTGGTAGGCTACGAGCAGTACTTC.

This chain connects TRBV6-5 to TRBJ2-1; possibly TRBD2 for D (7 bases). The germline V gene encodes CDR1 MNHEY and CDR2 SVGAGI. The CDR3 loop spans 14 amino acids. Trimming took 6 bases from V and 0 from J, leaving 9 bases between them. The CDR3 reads CASRGGGSYNEQFF. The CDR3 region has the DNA TGTGCCAGCAGAGGGGGGGGCTCCTACAATGAGCAGTTCTTC.

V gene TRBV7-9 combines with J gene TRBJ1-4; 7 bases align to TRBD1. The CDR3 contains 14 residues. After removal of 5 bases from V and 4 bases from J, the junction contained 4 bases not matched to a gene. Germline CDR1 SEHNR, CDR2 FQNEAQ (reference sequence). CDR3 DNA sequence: TGTGCCAGCAGCCTACAGGGGATTAATGAAAAACTGTTTTTT. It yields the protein CASSLQGINEKLFF.

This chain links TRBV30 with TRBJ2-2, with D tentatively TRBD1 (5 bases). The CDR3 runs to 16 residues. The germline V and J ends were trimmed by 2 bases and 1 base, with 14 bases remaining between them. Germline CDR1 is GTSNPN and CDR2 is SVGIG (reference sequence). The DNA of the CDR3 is TGTGCCTGGAGTCGCCTGACAAGGGGGAACACCGGGGAGCTGTTTTTT. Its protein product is CAWSRLTRGNTGELFF.

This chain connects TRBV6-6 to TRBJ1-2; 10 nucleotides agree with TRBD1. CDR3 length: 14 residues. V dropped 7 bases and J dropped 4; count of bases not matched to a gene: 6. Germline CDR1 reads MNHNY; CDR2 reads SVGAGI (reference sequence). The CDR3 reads CASTPTGGVYGYTF. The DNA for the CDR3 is TGTGCCAGCACTCCGACAGGGGGCGTCTATGGCTACACCTTC.

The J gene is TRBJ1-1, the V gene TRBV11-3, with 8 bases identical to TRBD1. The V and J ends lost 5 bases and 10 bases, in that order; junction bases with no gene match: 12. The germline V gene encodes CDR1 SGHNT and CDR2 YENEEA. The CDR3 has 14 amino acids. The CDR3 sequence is CASSLSGTGGRAFF. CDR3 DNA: TGTGCCAGCAGCCTTTCCGGCACAGGGGGTCGAGCTTTCTTT.

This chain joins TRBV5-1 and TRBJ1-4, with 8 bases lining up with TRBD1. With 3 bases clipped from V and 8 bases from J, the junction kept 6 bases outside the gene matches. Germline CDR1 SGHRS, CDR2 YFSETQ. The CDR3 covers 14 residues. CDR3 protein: CASSSDRDGEKLFF. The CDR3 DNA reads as TGCGCCAGCAGCTCGGACAGGGATGGCGAAAAACTGTTTTTT.

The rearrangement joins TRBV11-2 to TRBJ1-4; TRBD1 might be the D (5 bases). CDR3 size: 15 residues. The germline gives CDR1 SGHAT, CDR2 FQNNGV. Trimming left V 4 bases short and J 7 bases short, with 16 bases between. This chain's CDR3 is CASSSGGTGGEKLFF. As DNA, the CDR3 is TGTGCCAGCAGCTCTGGCGGCACGGGGGGTGAAAAACTGTTTTTT. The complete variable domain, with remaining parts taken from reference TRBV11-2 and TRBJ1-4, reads EAGVAQSPRYKIIEKRQSVAFWCNPISGHATLYWYQQILGQGPKLLIQFQNNGVVDDSQLPKDRFSAERLKGVDSTLKIQPAKLEDSAVYLCASSSGGTGGEKLFFGSGTQLSVL.

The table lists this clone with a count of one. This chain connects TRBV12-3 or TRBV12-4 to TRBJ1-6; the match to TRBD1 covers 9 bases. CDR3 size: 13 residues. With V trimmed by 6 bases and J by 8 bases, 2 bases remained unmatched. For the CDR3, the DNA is TGTGCCAGCAGGACAGGGGGTGATTCACCCCTCCACTTT. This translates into CASRTGGDSPLHF.

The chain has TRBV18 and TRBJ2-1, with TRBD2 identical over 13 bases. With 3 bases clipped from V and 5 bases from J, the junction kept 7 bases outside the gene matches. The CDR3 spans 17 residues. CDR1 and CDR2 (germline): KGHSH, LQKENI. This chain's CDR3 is CASSPPRTSGRDNEQFF. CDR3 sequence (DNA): TGTGCCAGCTCACCTCCCAGGACTAGCGGGAGAGACAATGAGCAGTTCTTC.

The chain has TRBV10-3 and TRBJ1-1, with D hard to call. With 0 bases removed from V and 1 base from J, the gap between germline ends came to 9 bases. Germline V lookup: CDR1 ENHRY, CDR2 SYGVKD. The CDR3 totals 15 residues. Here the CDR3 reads CAISESSISNTEAFF. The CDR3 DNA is TGTGCCATCAGTGAGTCGAGTATCTCGAACACTGAAGCTTTCTTT.

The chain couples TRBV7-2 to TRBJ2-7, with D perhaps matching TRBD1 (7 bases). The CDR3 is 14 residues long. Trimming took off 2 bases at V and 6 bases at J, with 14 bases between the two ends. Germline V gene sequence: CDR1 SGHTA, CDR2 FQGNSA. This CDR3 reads CASSLSHRGGEQYF. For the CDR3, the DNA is TGTGCCAGCAGCTTATCCCACAGGGGAGGCGAGCAGTACTTC.

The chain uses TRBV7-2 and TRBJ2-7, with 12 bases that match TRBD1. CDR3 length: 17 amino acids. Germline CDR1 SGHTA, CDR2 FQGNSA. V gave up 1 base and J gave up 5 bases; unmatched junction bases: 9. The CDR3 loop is CASSLGGGTGGIDEQYF. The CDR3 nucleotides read TGTGCCAGCAGCTTAGGAGGGGGGACAGGGGGCATCGACGAGCAGTACTTC.

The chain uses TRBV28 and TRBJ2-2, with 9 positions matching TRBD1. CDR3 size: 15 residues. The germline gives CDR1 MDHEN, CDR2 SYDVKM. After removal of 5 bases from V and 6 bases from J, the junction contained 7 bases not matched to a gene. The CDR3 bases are TGTGCCAGCAGTACTTCCGGGACAGGGTCCGGGGAGCTGTTTTTT. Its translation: CASSTSGTGSGELFF.

CDR3 in amino acids: CASFTFRWDTQYF. The CDR3 DNA is TGTGCCAGCTTTACCTTCCGATGGGATACGCAGTATTTT. V usage is TRBV6-5 and J usage is TRBJ2-3; D call uncertain. The V end lost 8 bases, the J end lost 6 bases, and 15 bases lay between the germline ends. Germline CDR1 MNHEY, CDR2 SVGAGI. The CDR3 spans 13 residues.

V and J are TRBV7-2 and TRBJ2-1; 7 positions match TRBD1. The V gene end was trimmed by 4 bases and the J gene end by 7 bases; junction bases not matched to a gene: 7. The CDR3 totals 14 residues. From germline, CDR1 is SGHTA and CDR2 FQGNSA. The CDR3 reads CASSSSDRANEQFF. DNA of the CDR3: TGTGCCAGCAGCTCCTCCGACAGGGCGAATGAGCAGTTCTTC.

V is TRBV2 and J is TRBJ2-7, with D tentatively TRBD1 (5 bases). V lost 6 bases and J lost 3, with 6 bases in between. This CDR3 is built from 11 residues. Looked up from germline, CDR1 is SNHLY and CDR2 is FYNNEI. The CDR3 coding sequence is TGTGCCAGCAGACAGGTCTACGAGCAGTACTTC. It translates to CASRQVYEQYF.

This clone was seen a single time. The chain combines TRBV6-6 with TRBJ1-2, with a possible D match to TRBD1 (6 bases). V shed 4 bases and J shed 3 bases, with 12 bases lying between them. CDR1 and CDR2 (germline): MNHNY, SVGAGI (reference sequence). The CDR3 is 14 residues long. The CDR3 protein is CASSFTGFDYGYTF. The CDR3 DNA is TGTGCCAGCAGTTTTACAGGGTTCGACTATGGCTACACCTTC.

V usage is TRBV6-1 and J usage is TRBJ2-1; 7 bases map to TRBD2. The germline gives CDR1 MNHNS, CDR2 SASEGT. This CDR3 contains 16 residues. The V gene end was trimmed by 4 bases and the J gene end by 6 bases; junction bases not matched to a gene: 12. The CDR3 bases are TGTGCCAGCAGTGCCCCACTGGGCGGGGGTCTCAATGAGCAGTTCTTC. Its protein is CASSAPLGGGLNEQFF.

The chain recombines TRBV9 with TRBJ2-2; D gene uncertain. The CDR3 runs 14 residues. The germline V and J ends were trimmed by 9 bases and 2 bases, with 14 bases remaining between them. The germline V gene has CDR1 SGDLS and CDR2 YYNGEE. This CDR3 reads CATADGLNTGELFF. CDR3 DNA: TGTGCCACCGCGGACGGATTAAACACCGGGGAGCTGTTTTTT.

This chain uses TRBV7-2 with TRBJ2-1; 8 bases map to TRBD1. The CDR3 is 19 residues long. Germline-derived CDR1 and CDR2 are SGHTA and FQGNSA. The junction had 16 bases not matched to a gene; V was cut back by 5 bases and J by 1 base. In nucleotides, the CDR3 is TGTGCCAGCAGCCGCTCAATGTGGACAGGGATTGTATCCTACAATGAGCAGTTCTTC. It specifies CASSRSMWTGIVSYNEQFF.

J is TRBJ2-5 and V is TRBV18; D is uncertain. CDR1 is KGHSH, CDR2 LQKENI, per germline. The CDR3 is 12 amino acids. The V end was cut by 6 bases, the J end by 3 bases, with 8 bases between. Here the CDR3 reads CASSWAEETQYF. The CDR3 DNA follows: TGTGCCAGCTCTTGGGCAGAAGAGACCCAGTACTTC.

CDR3 DNA: TGTGCCAGCAGCTTAGTCTTGGGACAGGGGGCGTCGGATACGCAGTATTTT. It codes for CASSLVLGQGASDTQYF. V usage is TRBV11-2 and J usage is TRBJ2-3, with 12 positions matching TRBD1. From germline, CDR1 is SGHAT and CDR2 FQNNGV. The V and J ends lost 1 base and 6 bases, in that order; junction bases with no gene match: 8. The CDR3 has 17 residues.

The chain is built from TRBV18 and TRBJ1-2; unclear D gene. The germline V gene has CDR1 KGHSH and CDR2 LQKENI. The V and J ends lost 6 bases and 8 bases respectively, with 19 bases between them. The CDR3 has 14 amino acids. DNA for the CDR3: TGTGCCAGCTCCCCTAGCCGGGGAGGTGGAGGCTACACCTTC. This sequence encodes CASSPSRGGGGYTF. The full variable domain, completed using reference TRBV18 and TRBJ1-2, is NAGVMQNPRHLVRRRGQEARLRCSPMKGHSHVYWYRQLPEEGLKFMVYLQKENIIDESGMPKERFSAEFPKEGPSILRIQQVVRGDSAAYFCASSPSRGGGGYTFGSGTRLTVV.

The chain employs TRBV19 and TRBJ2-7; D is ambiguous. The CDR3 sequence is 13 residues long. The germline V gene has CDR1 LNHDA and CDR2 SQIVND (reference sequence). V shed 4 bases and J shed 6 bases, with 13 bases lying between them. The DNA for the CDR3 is TGTGCCAGTAGTAAGACAACGACTGGCGAGCAGTACTTC. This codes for CASSKTTTGEQYF.